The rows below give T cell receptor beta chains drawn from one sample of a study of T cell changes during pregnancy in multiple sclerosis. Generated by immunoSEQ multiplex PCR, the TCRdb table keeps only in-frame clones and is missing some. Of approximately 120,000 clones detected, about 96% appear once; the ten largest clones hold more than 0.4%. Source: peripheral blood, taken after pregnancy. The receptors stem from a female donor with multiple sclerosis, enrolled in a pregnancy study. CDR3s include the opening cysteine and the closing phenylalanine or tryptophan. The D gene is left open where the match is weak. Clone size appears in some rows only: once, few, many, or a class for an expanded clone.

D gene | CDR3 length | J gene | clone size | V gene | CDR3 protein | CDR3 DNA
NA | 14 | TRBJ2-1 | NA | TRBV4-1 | CASSQEASYNEQFF | TGCGCCAGCAGCCAAGAGGCCTCGTACAATGAGCAGTTCTTC
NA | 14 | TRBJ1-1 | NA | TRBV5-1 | CASSLVGANTEAFF | TGCGCCAGCAGCTTGGTAGGGGCGAACACTGAAGCTTTCTTT
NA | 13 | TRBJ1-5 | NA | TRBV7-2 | CASSLGAFTPQHF | TGTGCCAGCAGCTTAGGAGCGTTTACGCCCCAGCATTTT
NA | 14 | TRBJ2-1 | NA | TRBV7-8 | CASSATVSYNEQFF | TGTGCCAGCAGCGCGACAGTCTCCTACAATGAGCAGTTCTTC
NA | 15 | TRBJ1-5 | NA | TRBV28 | CASSIPRAINQPQHF | TGTGCCAGCAGCATCCCCAGGGCAATCAATCAGCCCCAGCATTTT
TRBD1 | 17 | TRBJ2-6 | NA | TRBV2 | CASSYGTGFSGANVLTF | TGTGCCAGCAGCTACGGGACAGGTTTCTCTGGGGCCAACGTCCTGACTTTC
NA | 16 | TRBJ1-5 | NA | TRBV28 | CASSFGGARTDQPQHF | TGTGCCAGCAGTTTTGGGGGGGCCCGGACTGATCAGCCCCAGCATTTT
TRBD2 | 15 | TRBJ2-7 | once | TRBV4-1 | CASSQAGTSRAEQYF | TGCGCCAGCAGCCAGGCTGGGACTAGTAGGGCCGAGCAGTACTTC
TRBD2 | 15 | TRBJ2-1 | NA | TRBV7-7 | CAIPTSAGVYNEQFF | TGTGCTATCCCCACTTCGGCGGGGGTCTACAATGAGCAGTTCTTC
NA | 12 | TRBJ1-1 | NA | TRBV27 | CASGQLNTEAFF | TGTGCCAGCGGACAGTTGAACACTGAAGCTTTCTTT
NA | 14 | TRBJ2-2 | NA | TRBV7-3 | CASSSGAYTGELFF | TGTGCCAGCAGCTCAGGGGCCTACACCGGGGAGCTGTTTTTT
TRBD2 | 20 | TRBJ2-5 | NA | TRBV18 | CASSPGFGEGLAGARETQYF | TGTGCCAGCTCACCGGGGTTCGGGGAAGGACTAGCGGGAGCGCGAGAGACCCAGTACTTC
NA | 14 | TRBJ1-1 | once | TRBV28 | CASSPGWATAEAFF | TGTGCCAGCAGTCCCGGATGGGCGACCGCTGAAGCTTTCTTT
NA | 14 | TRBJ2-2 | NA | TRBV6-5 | CASSRQAGHGELFF | TGTGCCAGCAGTCGACAGGCGGGTCACGGGGAGCTGTTTTTT
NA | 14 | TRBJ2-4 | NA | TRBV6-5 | CASSYSRFEDIQYF | TGTGCCAGCAGTTACTCCCGATTTGAGGACATTCAGTACTTC
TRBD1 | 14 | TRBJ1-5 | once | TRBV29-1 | CSVRQGNSNQPQHF | TGCAGCGTCCGACAGGGCAATAGCAATCAGCCCCAGCATTTT
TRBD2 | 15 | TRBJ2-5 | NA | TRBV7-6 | CASSATGTRQETQYF | TGTGCCAGCAGCGCAACCGGGACTAGGCAAGAGACCCAGTACTTC
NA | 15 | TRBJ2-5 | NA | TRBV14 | CASSQVGRGKETQYF | TGTGCCAGCAGCCAAGTAGGCAGGGGAAAAGAGACCCAGTACTTC
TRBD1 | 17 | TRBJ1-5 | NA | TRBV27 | CASSPLLGQGRNQPQHF | TGTGCCAGCAGCCCACTCCTAGGACAGGGGAGAAATCAGCCCCAGCATTTT
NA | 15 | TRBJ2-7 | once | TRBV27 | CASSLGAGWDYEQYF | TGTGCCAGCAGTTTGGGGGCAGGGTGGGACTACGAGCAGTACTTC
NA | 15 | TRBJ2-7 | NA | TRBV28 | CASRGSAGWRIEQYF | TGTGCCAGCAGGGGGTCCGCAGGGTGGCGAATTGAGCAGTACTTC
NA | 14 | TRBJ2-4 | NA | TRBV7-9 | CASDEAATKNIQYF | TGTGCCAGCGATGAAGCGGCTACCAAAAACATTCAGTACTTC
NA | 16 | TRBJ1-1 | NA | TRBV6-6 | CASSYSISQMNTEAFF | TGTGCCAGCAGTTACTCGATCTCACAGATGAACACTGAAGCTTTCTTT
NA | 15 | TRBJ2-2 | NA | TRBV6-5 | CASSTPEPGTGELFF | TGTGCCAGCAGTACCCCCGAGCCTGGCACCGGGGAGCTGTTTTTT